This T cell receptor beta chain was observed in a study of spatial heterogeneity in lung cancer. TCRdb passed the 5' RACE reads through MiXCR, listing each CDR3 protein once. Of several thousand distinct CDR3 sequences in the sample, more than 8% were seen once. The time point: sample taken at primary tumor resection. V gave up 9 bases and J gave up 7 bases; unmatched junction bases: 4. CDR1 and CDR2 (germline): ENHRY, SYGVKD. The CDR3 totals 13 residues. This clonotype has only a few counts. The sequences come from normal lung tissue next to the tumor, collected at surgery. The chain carries TRBV10-3 and TRBJ2-1; 12 nucleotides match TRBD2. This clonotype was sampled from a male donor with early-stage non-small cell lung cancer. The CDR3 bases are TGTGCCATTTCTAGCGGGGGGGCAAATGAGCAGTTCTTC. Translation gives CAISSGGANEQFF.